The clone carrying this T cell receptor beta chain was observed once. The germline CDR1 and CDR2 sequences are KGHSH and LQKENI. The V and J ends lost 5 bases and 6 bases respectively, with 7 bases between them. The CDR3 runs 12 residues. This entry comes from a study of blood T cell repertoires in COVID-19. Study at large: Sample material is recorded as cDNA or gDNA derived from T cells, B-cell-depleted T cells, or PBMCs.

In the original processing: Scientists estimated how many nucleated cells there were by amplifying reference gene primers. Sequenced by immunoSEQ multiplex PCR; TCRdb stores in-frame clones only, minus some. V and J calls and clone size are copied from that table; D and trimming were computed from the DNA. The table includes approximately 200,000 clones, more than 75% detected once. The sequencing sample was made of peripheral blood. The receptor was derived from a man between 40 and 49 years old with active or convalescent COVID-19. This chain uses TRBV18 with TRBJ2-2; possibly TRBD1 for D (5 bases). For the CDR3, the DNA is TGTGCCAGCTCAGAAGGGGCCGGGGAGCTGTTTTTT. Amino acids: CASSEGAGELFF.